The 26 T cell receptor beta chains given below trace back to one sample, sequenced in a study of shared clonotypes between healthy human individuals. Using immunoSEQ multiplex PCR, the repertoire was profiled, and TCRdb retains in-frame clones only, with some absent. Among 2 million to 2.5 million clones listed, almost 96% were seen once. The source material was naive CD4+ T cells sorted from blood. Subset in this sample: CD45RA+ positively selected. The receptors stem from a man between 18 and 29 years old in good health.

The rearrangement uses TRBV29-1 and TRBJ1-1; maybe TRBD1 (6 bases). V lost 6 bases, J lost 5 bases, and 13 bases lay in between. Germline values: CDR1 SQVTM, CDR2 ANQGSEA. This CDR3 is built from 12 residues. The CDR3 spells CSVRHGQTEAFF. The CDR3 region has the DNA TGCAGCGTGCGCCACGGACAGACTGAAGCTTTCTTT.

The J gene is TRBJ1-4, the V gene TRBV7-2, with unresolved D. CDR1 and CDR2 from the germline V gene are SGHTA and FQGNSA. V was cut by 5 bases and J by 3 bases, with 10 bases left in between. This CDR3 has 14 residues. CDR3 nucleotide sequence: TGTGCCAGCAGCAACTCCCGGGCTAATGAAAAACTGTTTTTT. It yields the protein CASSNSRANEKLFF.

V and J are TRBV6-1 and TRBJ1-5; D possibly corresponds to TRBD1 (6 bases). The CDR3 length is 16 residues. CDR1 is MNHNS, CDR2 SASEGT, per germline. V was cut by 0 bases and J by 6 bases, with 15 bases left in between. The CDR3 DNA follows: TGTGCCAGCAGTGAAGCGTCCCAGGGGATTGGTCAGCCCCAGCATTTT. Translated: CASSEASQGIGQPQHF.

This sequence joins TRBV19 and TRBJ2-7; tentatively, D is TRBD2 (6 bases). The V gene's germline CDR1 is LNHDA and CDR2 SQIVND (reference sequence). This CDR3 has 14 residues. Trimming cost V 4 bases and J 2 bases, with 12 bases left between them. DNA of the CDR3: TGTGCCAGTAGTAAAGGGACTGCCACCTACGAGCAGTACTTC. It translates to CASSKGTATYEQYF.

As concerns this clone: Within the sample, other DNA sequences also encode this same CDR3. This CDR3 reads CASSPRQGAYEQYF. CDR3 bases: TGTGCCAGCTCACCTCGGCAGGGGGCCTACGAGCAGTACTTC. The chain links TRBV18 to TRBJ2-7; 7 bases match TRBD1. Germline V gene data show CDR1 as KGHSH and CDR2 as LQKENI. The V and J ends lost 3 bases and 2 bases, in that order; junction bases with no gene match: 4. The CDR3 sequence is 14 residues long.

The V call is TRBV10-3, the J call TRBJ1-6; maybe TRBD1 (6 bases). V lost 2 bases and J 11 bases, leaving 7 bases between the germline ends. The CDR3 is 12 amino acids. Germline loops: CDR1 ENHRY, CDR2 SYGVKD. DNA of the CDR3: TGTGCCATCAGTGAGGACAGGCCACCCCTCCACTTT. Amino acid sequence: CAISEDRPPLHF.

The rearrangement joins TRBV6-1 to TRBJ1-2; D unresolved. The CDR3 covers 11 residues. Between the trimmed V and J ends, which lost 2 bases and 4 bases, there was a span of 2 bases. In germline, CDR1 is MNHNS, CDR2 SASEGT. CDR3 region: CASSEPYGYTF. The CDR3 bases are TGTGCCAGCAGTGAACCCTATGGCTACACCTTC.

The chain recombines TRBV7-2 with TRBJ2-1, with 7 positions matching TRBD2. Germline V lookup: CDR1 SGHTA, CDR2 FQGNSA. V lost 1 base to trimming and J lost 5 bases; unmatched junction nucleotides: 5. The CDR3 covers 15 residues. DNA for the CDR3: TGTGCCAGCAGCTTAGTGGGAGGGATCGACAATGAGCAGTTCTTC. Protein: CASSLVGGIDNEQFF.

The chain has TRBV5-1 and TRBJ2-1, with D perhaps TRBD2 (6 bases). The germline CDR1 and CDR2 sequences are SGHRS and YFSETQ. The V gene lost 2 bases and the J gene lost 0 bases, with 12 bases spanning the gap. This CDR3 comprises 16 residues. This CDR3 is CASSLNAGSSYNEQFF. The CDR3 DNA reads TGCGCCAGCAGCTTAAATGCGGGGAGCTCCTACAATGAGCAGTTCTTC.

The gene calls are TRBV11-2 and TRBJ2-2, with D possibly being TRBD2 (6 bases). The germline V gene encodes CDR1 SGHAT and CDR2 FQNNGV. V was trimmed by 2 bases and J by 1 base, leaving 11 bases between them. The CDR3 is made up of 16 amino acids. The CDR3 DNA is TGTGCCAGCAGCTTAACGGCGGGATTGAACACCGGGGAGCTGTTTTTT. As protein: CASSLTAGLNTGELFF.

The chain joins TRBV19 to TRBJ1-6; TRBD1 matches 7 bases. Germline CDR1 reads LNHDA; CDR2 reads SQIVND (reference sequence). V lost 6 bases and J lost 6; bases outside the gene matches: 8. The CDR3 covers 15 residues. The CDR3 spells CASSPRDSRNSPLHF. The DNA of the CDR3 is TGTGCCAGTAGCCCCCGGGACAGCCGTAATTCACCCCTCCACTTT.

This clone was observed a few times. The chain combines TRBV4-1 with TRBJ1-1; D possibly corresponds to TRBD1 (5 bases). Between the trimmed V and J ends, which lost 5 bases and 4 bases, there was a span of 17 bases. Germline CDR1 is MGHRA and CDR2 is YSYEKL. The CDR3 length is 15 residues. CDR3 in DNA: TGCGCCAGCAGCGAAGGGACTAGGGTCCCCACTGAAGCTTTCTTT. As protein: CASSEGTRVPTEAFF.

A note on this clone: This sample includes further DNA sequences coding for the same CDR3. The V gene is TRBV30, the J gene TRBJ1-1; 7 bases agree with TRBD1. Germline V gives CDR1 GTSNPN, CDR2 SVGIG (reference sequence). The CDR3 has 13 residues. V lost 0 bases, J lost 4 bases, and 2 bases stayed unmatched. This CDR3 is CAWSVNRGTEAFF. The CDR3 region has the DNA TGTGCCTGGAGTGTAAACAGGGGCACTGAAGCTTTCTTT.

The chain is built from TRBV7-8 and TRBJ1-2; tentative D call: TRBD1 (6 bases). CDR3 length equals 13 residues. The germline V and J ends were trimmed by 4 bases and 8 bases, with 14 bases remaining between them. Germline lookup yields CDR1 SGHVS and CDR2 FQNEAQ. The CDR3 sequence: CASSSHRVGGYTF. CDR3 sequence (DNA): TGTGCCAGCAGCTCGCACAGGGTGGGAGGCTACACCTTC.

This chain's CDR3 is CASSYLRTEAFF. The CDR3 nucleotides are TGTGCCAGTAGTTATCTAAGGACTGAAGCTTTCTTT. The chain combines TRBV19 with TRBJ1-1; unclear D gene. CDR1 and CDR2 from the germline V gene are LNHDA and SQIVND (reference sequence). The germline V and J ends were trimmed by 5 bases and 5 bases, with 9 bases remaining between them. The CDR3 loop spans 12 amino acids.

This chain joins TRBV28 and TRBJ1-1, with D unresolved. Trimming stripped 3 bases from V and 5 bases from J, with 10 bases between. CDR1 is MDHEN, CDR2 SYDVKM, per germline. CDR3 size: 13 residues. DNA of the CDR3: TGTGCCAGCAGTTTTGTTTCCATAACTGAAGCTTTCTTT. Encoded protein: CASSFVSITEAFF.

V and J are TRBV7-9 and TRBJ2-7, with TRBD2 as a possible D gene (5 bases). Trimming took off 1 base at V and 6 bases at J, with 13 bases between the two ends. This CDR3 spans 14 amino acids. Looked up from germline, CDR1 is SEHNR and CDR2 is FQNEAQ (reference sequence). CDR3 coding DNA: TGTGCCAGCAGCTTAGTTGAGGGAGTGGGCGAGCAGTACTTC. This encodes CASSLVEGVGEQYF. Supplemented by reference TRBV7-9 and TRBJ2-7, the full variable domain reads DTGVSQNPRHKITKRGQNVTFRCDPISEHNRLYWYRQTLGQGPEFLTYFQNEAQLEKSRLLSDRFSAERPKGSFSTLEIQRTEQGDSAMYLCASSLVEGVGEQYFGPGTRLTVT.

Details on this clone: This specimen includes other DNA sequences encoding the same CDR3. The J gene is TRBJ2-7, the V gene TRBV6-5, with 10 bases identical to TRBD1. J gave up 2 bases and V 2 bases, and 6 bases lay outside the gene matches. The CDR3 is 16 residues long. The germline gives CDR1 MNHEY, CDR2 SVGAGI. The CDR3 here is CASSYRGTGAAYEQYF. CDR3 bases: TGTGCCAGCAGTTACCGCGGGACAGGGGCGGCCTACGAGCAGTACTTC.

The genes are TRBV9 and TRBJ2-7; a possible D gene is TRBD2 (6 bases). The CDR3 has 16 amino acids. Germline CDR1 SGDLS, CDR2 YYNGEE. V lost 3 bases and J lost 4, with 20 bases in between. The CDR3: CASSAGDGRTTYEQYF. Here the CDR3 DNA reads TGTGCCAGCAGCGCGGGGGACGGCAGAACGACATACGAGCAGTACTTC.

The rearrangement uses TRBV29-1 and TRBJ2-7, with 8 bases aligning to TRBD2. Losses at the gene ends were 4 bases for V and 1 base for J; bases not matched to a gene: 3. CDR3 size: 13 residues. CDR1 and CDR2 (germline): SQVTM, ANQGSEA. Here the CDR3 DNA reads TGCAGCGTTGCTCGGGAGGGGTCCTACGAGCAGTACTTC. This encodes CSVAREGSYEQYF.

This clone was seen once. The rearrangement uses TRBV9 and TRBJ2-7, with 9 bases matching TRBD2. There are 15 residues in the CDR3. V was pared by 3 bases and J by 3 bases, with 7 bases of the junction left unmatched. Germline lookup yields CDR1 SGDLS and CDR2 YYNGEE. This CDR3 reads CASSGSGSNFYEQYF. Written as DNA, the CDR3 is TGTGCCAGCAGCGGTAGCGGGAGTAATTTCTACGAGCAGTACTTC.

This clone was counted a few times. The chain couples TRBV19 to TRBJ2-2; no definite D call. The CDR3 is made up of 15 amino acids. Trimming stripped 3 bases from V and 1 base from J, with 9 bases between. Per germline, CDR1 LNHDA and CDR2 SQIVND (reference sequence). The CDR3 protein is CASSMGSLNTGELFF. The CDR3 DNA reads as TGTGCCAGTAGTATGGGGTCCTTGAACACCGGGGAGCTGTTTTTT.

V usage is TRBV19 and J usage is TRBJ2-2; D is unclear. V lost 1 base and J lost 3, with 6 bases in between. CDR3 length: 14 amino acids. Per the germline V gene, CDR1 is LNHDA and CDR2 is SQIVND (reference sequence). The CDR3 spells CASSIVPDTGELFF. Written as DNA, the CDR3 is TGTGCCAGTAGTATAGTCCCGGACACCGGGGAGCTGTTTTTT.

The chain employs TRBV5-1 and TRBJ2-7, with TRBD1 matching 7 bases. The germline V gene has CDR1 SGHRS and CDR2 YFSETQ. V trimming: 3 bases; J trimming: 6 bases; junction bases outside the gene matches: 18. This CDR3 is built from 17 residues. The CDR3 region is CASSWDPGPTGSGEQYF. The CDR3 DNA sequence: TGCGCCAGCAGCTGGGATCCCGGGCCGACAGGGAGTGGCGAGCAGTACTTC. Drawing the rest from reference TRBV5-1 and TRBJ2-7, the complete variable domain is KAGVTQTPRYLIKTRGQQVTLSCSPISGHRSVSWYQQTPGQGLQFLFEYFSETQRNKGNFPGRFSGRQFSNSRSEMNVSTLELGDSALYLCASSWDPGPTGSGEQYFGPGTRLTVT.

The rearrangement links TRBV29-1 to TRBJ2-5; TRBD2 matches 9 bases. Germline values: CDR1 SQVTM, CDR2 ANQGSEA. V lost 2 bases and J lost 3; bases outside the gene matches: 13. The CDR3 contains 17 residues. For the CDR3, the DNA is TGCAGCGTTGAAAAGCGACTAGCGGTGAAGGCTGAAGAGACCCAGTACTTC. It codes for CSVEKRLAVKAEETQYF. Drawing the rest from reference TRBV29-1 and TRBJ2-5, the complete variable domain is SAVISQKPSRDICQRGTSLTIQCQVDSQVTMMFWYRQQPGQSLTLIATANQGSEATYESGFVIDKFPISRPNLTFSTLTVSNMSPEDSSIYLCSVEKRLAVKAEETQYFGPGTRLLVL.

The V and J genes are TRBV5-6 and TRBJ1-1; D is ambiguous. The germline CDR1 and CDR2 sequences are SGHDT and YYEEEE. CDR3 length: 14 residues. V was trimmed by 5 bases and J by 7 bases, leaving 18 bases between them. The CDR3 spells CASRSRGNSHEAFF. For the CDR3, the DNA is TGTGCCAGCAGATCACGGGGAAACTCCCATGAAGCTTTCTTT.